This passage covers 16 T cell receptor beta chains from one sample sequenced in a study of molecular identifiers for immune sequencing clone quantification. One entry per CDR3 protein results from TCRdb running MiXCR on the PCR reads. Among about 320,000 distinct CDR3 sequences listed, 20% to 25% were seen once. The specimen was naive CD8+ T cells from blood, with Jurkat cell RNA spiked in. Subset meaning: FACS-sorted CD8+CD4-CCR7+CD45RA+ naive T cells. These receptor sequences come from a human donor in good health. Some libraries in this study had Jurkat cell RNA spiked in.

This clonotype was recorded at least ten times. The V and J genes are TRBV12-3 or TRBV12-4 and TRBJ2-5; 11 nucleotides agree with TRBD2. This CDR3 region has 16 residues. With 5 bases clipped from V and 5 bases from J, the junction kept 10 bases outside the gene matches. The CDR3 DNA reads TGTGCCAGCAGTCCGGTGATAGCGGGGGGGAAGGAGACCCAGTACTTC. This codes for CASSPVIAGGKETQYF.

This clonotype occurred many times. The CDR3 DNA is TGTGCCAGCAGCTGGGGACTAGCGGGAGGAACCACAGATACGCAGTATTTT. It codes for CASSWGLAGGTTDTQYF. V gene TRBV7-2 combines with J gene TRBJ2-3, with 15 bases lining up with TRBD2. The CDR3 extends over 17 amino acids. V was pared by 4 bases and J by 2 bases, with 4 bases of the junction left unmatched. CDR1 is SGHTA, CDR2 FQGNSA, per germline.

This clonotype was seen ten or more times. The J gene is TRBJ2-5, the V gene TRBV20-1; no firm D call. Germline V CDR1 and CDR2: DFQATT, SNEGSKA (reference sequence). The CDR3 contains 14 residues. V lost 6 bases and J 5 bases, leaving 19 bases between the germline ends. The CDR3 is CSASLPQWVETQYF. The CDR3 DNA sequence: TGCAGTGCCAGTCTGCCACAGTGGGTCGAGACCCAGTACTTC.

At least ten counts were recorded for this clonotype. The J gene is TRBJ2-1, the V gene TRBV30; the match to TRBD2 covers 13 bases. Germline V lookup: CDR1 GTSNPN, CDR2 SVGIG (reference sequence). The trim removed 4 bases at V and 9 bases at J, leaving 9 bases unmatched. The CDR3 length is 15 residues. DNA for the CDR3: TGTGCCTGGAATCTGATAGGACTAGCGGGAGTTGAGCAGTTCTTC. Its translation: CAWNLIGLAGVEQFF.

This clonotype was found many times. The chain uses TRBV12-3 or TRBV12-4 and TRBJ2-1; D is undetermined. V was trimmed by 8 bases and J by 7 bases, leaving 15 bases between them. The CDR3 length is 13 residues. This CDR3 reads CASLAEARNEQFF. In DNA form, the CDR3 reads TGTGCCAGCCTGGCAGAAGCGAGGAATGAGCAGTTCTTC.

To note about this clonotype: Given a much more abundant clone one base away, this may be a read error. The chain couples TRBV2 to TRBJ2-6; D perhaps matches TRBD2 (5 bases). The CDR3 is made up of 14 amino acids. Per germline, CDR1 SNHLY and CDR2 FYNNEI. CDR3 sequence: CASSGVVEANALTF. The CDR3 bases are TGTGCCAGCAGCGGGGTGGTCGAGGCCAACGCCCTGACTTTC.

Ten or more counts support this clonotype. The chain carries TRBV12-3 or TRBV12-4 and TRBJ2-7, with D unresolved. Between the trimmed V and J ends, which lost 6 bases and 3 bases, there was a span of 12 bases. The CDR3 has 13 residues. The CDR3 DNA is TGTGCCAGCAGCCCTCAAGGGTTCTACGAGCAGTACTTC. Its translation is CASSPQGFYEQYF.

In this sample, this clonotype turned up many times. The chain joins TRBV7-2 to TRBJ2-1; no clear D gene. Trimming shortened V by 1 base and J by 0 bases, and 7 bases separated the two germline ends. CDR3 length: 15 amino acids. Germline assignment: CDR1 SGHTA and CDR2 FQGNSA. CDR3 residues: CASSLVPSSYNEQFF. CDR3 DNA sequence: TGTGCCAGCAGCTTAGTTCCGAGCTCCTACAATGAGCAGTTCTTC.

There are many counts of this clonotype. The rearrangement links TRBV29-1 to TRBJ1-4, with 7 bases aligning to TRBD1. The V gene end was trimmed by 2 bases and the J gene end by 6 bases; junction bases not matched to a gene: 6. From germline, CDR1 is SQVTM and CDR2 ANQGSEA. CDR3 length: 14 amino acids. As DNA, the CDR3 is TGCAGCGTTGAAACACAGGGGTCCTATGAAAAACTGTTTTTT. This encodes CSVETQGSYEKLFF.

This clonotype was recorded at least ten times. Germline is not matched at one junction end, which may reflect a read error. The gene calls are TRBV4-3 and TRBJ2-4; 9 bases match TRBD1. Germline-derived CDR1 and CDR2 are LGHNA and YSLEER. The CDR3 runs to 17 residues. This CDR3 reads CASSQDKSQGARNIQYF. The CDR3 nucleotides read TGCGCCAGCAGCCAAGATAAATCACAGGGGGCCAGAAACATTCAGTACTTC.

This clonotype was recorded at least ten times. The chain joins TRBV12-3 or TRBV12-4 to TRBJ2-1, with 13 bases lining up with TRBD2. Trimming took 5 bases from V and 12 from J; bases not matched to a gene: 10. The CDR3 is made up of 15 amino acids. The CDR3 is CASSPLAGGPAGQFF. The CDR3 DNA reads as TGTGCCAGCAGTCCACTAGCGGGGGGGCCGGCCGGGCAGTTCTTC.

There are many counts of this clonotype. This rearrangement joins TRBV24-1 to TRBJ2-1, with D possibly TRBD1 on 5 matching bases. Trimming pared 3 bases from V and 4 bases from J, leaving 6 bases between. This CDR3 has 13 residues. CDR1 is KGHDR and CDR2 is SFDVKD in the germline V gene. The CDR3 loop reads CATSDKGYNEQFF. In nucleotides, the CDR3 is TGTGCCACCAGTGATAAGGGGTACAATGAGCAGTTCTTC.

This clonotype was seen many times. This chain connects TRBV24-1 to TRBJ2-2; 8 nucleotides align to TRBD2. The V gene end was trimmed by 3 bases and the J gene end by 0 bases; junction bases not matched to a gene: 2. The V gene's germline CDR1 is KGHDR and CDR2 SFDVKD. This CDR3 is 16 amino acids long. The chain's CDR3 is CATSDQTSANTGELFF. CDR3 bases: TGTGCCACCAGTGATCAGACTAGCGCGAACACCGGGGAGCTGTTTTTT.

This clonotype was recorded many times. J is TRBJ2-1 and V is TRBV28; D remains ambiguous. The CDR3 spans 17 residues. Germline-derived CDR1 and CDR2 are MDHEN and SYDVKM. Trimming stripped 5 bases from V and 3 bases from J, with 20 bases between. The CDR3 sequence is CASSGWSAPGLYNEQFF. In DNA form, the CDR3 reads TGTGCCAGCAGTGGTTGGAGCGCCCCTGGCCTCTACAATGAGCAGTTCTTC.

This clonotype was counted many times. J is TRBJ2-5 and V is TRBV25-1; TRBD2 aligns across 7 bases. CDR3 length: 17 residues. V gave up 1 base and J gave up 0 bases; unmatched junction bases: 8. Per germline, CDR1 MGHDK and CDR2 SYGVNS. The CDR3 loop is CASSEFDAGEYQETQYF. The CDR3 DNA is TGTGCCAGCAGTGAATTTGATGCGGGAGAGTACCAAGAGACCCAGTACTTC.

Remarks on this clonotype: It may be a read error: a sequence one base away is much more abundant. The gene calls are TRBV9 and TRBJ1-3; TRBD1 is a possible D gene (5 bases). The CDR3 totals 16 residues. Germline CDR1 reads SGDLS; CDR2 reads YYNGEE. The CDR3 DNA reads as TGTGCCGGCAGCGCCAACCGGGGCGATCCTGGAAACACCATATATTTT. Its translation: CAGSANRGDPGNTIYF.